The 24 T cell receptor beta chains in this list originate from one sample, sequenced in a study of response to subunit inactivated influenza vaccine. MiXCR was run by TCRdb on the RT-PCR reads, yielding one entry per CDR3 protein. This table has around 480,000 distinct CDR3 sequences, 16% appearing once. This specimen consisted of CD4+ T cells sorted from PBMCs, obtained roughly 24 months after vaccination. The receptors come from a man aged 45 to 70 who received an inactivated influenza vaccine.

CDR3 sequence: CASSSSPGGEKLFF. In DNA, the CDR3 is TGTGCCAGCAGTTCCTCACCGGGAGGCGAAAAACTGTTTTTT. The chain recombines TRBV12-3 or TRBV12-4 with TRBJ1-4; D gene unclear. V lost 4 bases to trimming and J lost 8 bases, with 14 bases between them. This CDR3 contains 14 residues.

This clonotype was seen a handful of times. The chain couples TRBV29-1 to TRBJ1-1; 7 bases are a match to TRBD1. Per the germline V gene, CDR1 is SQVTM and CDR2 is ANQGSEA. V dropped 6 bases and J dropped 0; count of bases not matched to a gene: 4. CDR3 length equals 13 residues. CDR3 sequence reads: CSVVRGMNTEAFF. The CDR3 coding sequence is TGCAGCGTGGTCAGGGGGATGAACACTGAAGCTTTCTTT.

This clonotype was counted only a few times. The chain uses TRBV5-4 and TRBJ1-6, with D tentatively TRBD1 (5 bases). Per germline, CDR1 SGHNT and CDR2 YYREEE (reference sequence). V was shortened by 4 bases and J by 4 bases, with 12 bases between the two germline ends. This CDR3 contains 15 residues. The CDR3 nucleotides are TGTGCCAGCAGCCTTTCGTCAGGGTATAATTCACCCCTCCACTTT. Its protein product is CASSLSSGYNSPLHF.

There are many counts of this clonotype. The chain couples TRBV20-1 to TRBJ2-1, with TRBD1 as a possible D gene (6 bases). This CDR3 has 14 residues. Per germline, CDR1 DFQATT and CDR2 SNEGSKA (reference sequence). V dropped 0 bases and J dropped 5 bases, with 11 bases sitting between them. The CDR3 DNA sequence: TGCAGTGCTAGAGACCGGGACACGAACAATGAGCAGTTCTTC. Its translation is CSARDRDTNNEQFF.

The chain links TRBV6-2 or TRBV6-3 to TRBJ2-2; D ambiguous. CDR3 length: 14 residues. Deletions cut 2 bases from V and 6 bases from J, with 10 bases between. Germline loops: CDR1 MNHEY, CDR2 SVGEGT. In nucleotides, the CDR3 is TGTGCCAGCAGTTACCAGTCTCCTCCCGGGGAGCTGTTTTTT. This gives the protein CASSYQSPPGELFF.

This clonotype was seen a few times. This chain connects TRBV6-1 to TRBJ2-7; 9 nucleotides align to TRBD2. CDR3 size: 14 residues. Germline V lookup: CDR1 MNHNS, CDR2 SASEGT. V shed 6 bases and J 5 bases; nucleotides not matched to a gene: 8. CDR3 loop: CASRASGIVNEQYF. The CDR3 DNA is TGTGCCAGCAGGGCTAGCGGGATCGTCAACGAGCAGTACTTC.

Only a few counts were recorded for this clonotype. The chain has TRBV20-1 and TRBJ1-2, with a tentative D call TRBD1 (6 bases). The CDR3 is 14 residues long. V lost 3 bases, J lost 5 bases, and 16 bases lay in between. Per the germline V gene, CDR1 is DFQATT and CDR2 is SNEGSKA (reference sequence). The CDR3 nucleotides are TGCAGTGCTAGGTCAAACAGGGTTTGGTATGGCTACACCTTC. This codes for CSARSNRVWYGYTF.

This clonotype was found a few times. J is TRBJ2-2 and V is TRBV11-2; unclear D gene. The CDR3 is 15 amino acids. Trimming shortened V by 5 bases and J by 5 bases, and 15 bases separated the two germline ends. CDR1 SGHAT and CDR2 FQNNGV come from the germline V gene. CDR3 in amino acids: CASSPKMGFTGELFF. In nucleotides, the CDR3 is TGTGCCAGCAGCCCCAAAATGGGATTTACCGGGGAGCTGTTTTTT. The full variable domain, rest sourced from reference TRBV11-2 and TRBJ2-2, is EAGVAQSPRYKIIEKRQSVAFWCNPISGHATLYWYQQILGQGPKLLIQFQNNGVVDDSQLPKDRFSAERLKGVDSTLKIQPAKLEDSAVYLCASSPKMGFTGELFFGEGSRLTVL.

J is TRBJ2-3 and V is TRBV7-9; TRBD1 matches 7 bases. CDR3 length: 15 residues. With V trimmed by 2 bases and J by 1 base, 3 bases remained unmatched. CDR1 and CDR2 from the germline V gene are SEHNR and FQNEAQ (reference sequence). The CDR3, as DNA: TGTGCCAGCAGCTTAAGAGGGGGCGGCACAGATACGCAGTATTTT. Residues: CASSLRGGGTDTQYF. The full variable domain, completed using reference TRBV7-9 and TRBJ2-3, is DTGVSQNPRHKITKRGQNVTFRCDPISEHNRLYWYRQTLGQGPEFLTYFQNEAQLEKSRLLSDRFSAERPKGSFSTLEIQRTEQGDSAMYLCASSLRGGGTDTQYFGPGTRLTVL.

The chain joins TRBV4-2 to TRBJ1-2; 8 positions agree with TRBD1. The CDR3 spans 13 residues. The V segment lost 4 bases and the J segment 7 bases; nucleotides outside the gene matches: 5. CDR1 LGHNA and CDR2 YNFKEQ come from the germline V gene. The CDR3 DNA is TGTGCCAGCAGCCCGGACAGGGAGGGTGGCTACACCTTC. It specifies CASSPDREGGYTF.

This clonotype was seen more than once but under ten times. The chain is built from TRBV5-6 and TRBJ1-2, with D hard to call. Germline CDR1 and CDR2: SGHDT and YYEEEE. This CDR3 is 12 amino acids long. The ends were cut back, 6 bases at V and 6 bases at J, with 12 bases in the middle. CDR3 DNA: TGTGCCAGCACCCGCCTCCGAAATGGCTACACCTTC. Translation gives CASTRLRNGYTF.

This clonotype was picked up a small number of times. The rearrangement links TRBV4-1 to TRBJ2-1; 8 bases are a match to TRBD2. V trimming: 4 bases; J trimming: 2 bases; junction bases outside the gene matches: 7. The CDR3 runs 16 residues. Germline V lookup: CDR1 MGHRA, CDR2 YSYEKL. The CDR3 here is CASSRERGSPYNEQFF. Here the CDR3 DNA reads TGCGCCAGCAGCCGAGAGCGGGGGTCGCCCTACAATGAGCAGTTCTTC.

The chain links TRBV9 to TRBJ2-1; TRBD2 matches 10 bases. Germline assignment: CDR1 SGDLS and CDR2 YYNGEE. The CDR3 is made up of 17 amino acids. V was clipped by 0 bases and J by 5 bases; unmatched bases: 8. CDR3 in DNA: TGTGCCAGCAGCGTAGAAGCGGGGGGGCGGGCTGACAATGAGCAGTTCTTC. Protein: CASSVEAGGRADNEQFF.

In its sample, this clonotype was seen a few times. In DNA form, the CDR3 reads TGTGCCAGCAGTCTCGGGACTTCATCGTCCTACGAGCAGTACTTC. Its protein product is CASSLGTSSSYEQYF. The chain has TRBV27 and TRBJ2-7; possible D gene TRBD2, 6 bases. Germline values: CDR1 MNHEY, CDR2 SMNVEV (reference sequence). Trimming took 5 bases from V and 1 from J, leaving 15 bases between them. The CDR3 is 15 residues long.

DNA of the CDR3: TGTGCCAGCAGCTTTCAGGGTTCCGACGAGCAGTACTTC. Its translation: CASSFQGSDEQYF. The rearrangement uses TRBV7-2 and TRBJ2-7; the D gene is possibly TRBD1 (5 bases). The CDR3 is 13 residues long. The V gene's germline CDR1 is SGHTA and CDR2 FQGNSA. V shed 3 bases and J shed 5 bases, with 11 bases lying between them.

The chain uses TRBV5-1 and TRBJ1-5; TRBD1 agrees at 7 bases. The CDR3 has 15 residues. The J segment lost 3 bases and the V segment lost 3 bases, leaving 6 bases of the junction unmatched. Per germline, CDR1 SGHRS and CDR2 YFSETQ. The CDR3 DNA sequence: TGCGCCAGCAGCTGGGACAGCAAACCCAATCAGCCCCAGCATTTT. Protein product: CASSWDSKPNQPQHF.

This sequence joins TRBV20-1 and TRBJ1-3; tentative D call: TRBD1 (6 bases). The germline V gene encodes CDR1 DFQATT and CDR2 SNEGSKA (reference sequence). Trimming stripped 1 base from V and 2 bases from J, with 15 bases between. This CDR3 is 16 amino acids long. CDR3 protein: CSARGEQGATGNTIYF. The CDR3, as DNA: TGCAGTGCTAGAGGGGAACAGGGAGCAACTGGAAACACCATATATTTT.

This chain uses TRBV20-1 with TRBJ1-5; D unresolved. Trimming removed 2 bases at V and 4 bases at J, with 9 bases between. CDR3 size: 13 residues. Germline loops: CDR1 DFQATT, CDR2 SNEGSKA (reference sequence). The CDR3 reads CSARKGVNQPQHF. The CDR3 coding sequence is TGCAGTGCTAGAAAGGGAGTAAATCAGCCCCAGCATTTT.

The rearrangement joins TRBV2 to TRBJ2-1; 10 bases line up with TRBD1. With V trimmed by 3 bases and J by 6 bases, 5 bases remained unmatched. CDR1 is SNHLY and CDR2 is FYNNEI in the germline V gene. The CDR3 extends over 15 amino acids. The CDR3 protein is CASSDLGQGSNEQFF. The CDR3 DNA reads TGTGCCAGCAGTGATTTGGGACAGGGGAGCAATGAGCAGTTCTTC.

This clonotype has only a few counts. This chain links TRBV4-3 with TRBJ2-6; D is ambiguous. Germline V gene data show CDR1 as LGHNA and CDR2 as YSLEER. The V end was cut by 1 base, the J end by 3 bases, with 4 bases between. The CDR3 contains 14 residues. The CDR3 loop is CASSQVFGANVLTF. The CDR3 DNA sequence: TGCGCCAGCAGCCAAGTCTTTGGGGCCAACGTCCTGACTTTC.

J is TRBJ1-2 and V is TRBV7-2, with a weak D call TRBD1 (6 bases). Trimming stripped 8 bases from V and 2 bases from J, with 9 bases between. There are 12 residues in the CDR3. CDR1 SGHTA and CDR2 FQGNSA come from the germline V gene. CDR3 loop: CASLTGNYGYTF. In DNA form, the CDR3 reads TGTGCCAGCTTGACAGGAAACTATGGCTACACCTTC.

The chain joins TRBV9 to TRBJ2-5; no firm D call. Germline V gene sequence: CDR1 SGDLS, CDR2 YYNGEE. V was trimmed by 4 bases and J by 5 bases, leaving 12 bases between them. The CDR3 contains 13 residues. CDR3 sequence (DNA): TGTGCCAGCAGCACGCGTGGTGGGGAGACCCAGTACTTC. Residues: CASSTRGGETQYF.

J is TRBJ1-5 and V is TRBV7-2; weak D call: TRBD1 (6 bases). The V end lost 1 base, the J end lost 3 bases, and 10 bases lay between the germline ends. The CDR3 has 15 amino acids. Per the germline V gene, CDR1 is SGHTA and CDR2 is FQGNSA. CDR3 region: CASSLGTVNNQPQHF. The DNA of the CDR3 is TGTGCCAGCAGCTTAGGGACAGTTAACAATCAGCCCCAGCATTTT.

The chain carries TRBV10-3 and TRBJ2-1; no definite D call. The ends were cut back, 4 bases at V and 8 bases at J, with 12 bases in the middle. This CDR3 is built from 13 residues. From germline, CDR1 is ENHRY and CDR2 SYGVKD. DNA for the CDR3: TGTGCCATCAGTGCCCCCGGACCCGATGAGCAGTTCTTC. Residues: CAISAPGPDEQFF.